The entry that follows covers one T cell receptor (beta chain) sequence. Its antigen is currently unknown. The data originate from a study of cytomegalovirus exposure and HLA in healthy donors. General observations from the study: The investigators catalogued 160 or so TCR beta chains as cytomegalovirus-associated.

V lost 6 bases and J lost 0; bases outside the gene matches: 19. CDR3 size: 20 residues. Germline V gene sequence: CDR1 MGHRA, CDR2 YSYEKL. The table came from immunoSEQ multiplex PCR; TCRdb's copy has only in-frame clones and leaves some out. Among around 150,000 clones listed, around 96% were seen once. Sequencing was performed on PBMCs. The chain uses TRBV4-1 and TRBJ1-5, with 8 bases matching TRBD1. The source is a woman under 30 in good health and CMV-seronegative. The CDR3 protein is CASRRTSLGQGRGSNQPQHF. CDR3 coding DNA: TGCGCCAGCAGACGCACTTCGCTCGGACAGGGCCGTGGTAGCAATCAGCCCCAGCATTTT.